The rows below give T cell receptor beta chains drawn from one sample of a study of T cell responses to AZD1222 COVID-19 vaccine. Profiled with immunoSEQ multiplex PCR; TCRdb holds only in-frame clones, not every one. The table includes 90,000 to 120,000 clones, about 90% detected once. The specimen comprised peripheral blood, sampled on day 0 of AZD1222 vaccination. The source of these receptors is an adult in good health. The CDR3 runs from the conserved cysteine through the conserved F or W. The order of the fields is clone size, D gene, J gene, V gene, CDR3 DNA, CDR3 protein. The D gene is left open where the match is weak. Size is stated for part of the rows, as once, few or many counts, or as a class when the clone is expanded.

>.|TRBD2|TRBJ2-1|TRBV19
TGTGCCAGTAGTACCCTAGCGGGGGGCTTTAATGAGCAGTTCTTC
CASSTLAGGFNEQFF
>.|.|TRBJ1-2|TRBV6-5
TGTGCCAGCAGTTACTCTGGAAGACAGACCTATGGCTACACCTTC
CASSYSGRQTYGYTF
>.|.|TRBJ1-5|TRBV18
TGTGCCAGCTCACCAGGATTAAACAGGGATCAGCCCCAGCATTTT
CASSPGLNRDQPQHF
>.|.|TRBJ2-2|TRBV7-6
TGTGCCAGCAGCCGAAAGCCCCTCACCGCGAACACCGGGGAGCTGTTTTTT
CASSRKPLTANTGELFF
>.|.|TRBJ1-5|TRBV3-1/TRBV3-2
TGTGCCAGCAGCCAGAGCGCGGGGGAGGGACAGCCCCAGCATTTT
CASSQSAGEGQPQHF
>.|.|TRBJ1-1|TRBV7-9
TGTGCCAGCAGCTTAGGGTTGACAGTTTCCCCTGAAGCTTTCTTT
CASSLGLTVSPEAFF
>.|TRBD1|TRBJ1-5|TRBV6-1
TGTGCCAGCAGTGAAATGACAGGGTCTAGCAATCAGCCCCAGCATTTT
CASSEMTGSSNQPQHF
>.|TRBD2|TRBJ2-5|TRBV7-7
TGTGCCAGCAGCGCAAGATCGGGACTAGCGGGGATTGAGACCCAGTACTTC
CASSARSGLAGIETQYF
>.|.|TRBJ2-1|TRBV18
TGTGCCAGCTCACCACGCCCACAGGGCAGCGATGAGCAGTTCTTC
CASSPRPQGSDEQFF
>.|TRBD1|TRBJ2-1|TRBV5-1
TGCGCCAGCAGCTTGGGGCAGGGGGCGAGCTCCTACAATGAGCAGTTCTTC
CASSLGQGASSYNEQFF
>.|.|TRBJ2-3|TRBV25-1
TGTGCCAGCAGTGCTGACCCGGGGCTTTATGGCGCAGATACGCAGTATTTT
CASSADPGLYGADTQYF
>.|.|TRBJ1-4|TRBV12-3/TRBV12-4
TGTGCCAGCACCTCAGGTGAAAAACTGTTTTTT
CASTSGEKLFF
>.|TRBD2|TRBJ2-5|TRBV7-7
TGTGCCAGCAGTTTACTAGCGGGGGGGCAAGAGACCCAGTACTTC
CASSLLAGGQETQYF
>.|TRBD1|TRBJ2-3|TRBV15
TGTGCCACCAGCACGGACAGGGGAATAGATACGCAGTATTTT
CATSTDRGIDTQYF
>.|.|TRBJ2-1|TRBV10-3
TGTGCCATCAGGAACCCGTCTGAAAACAATGAGCAGTTCTTC
CAIRNPSENNEQFF
>.|.|TRBJ1-2|TRBV12-3/TRBV12-4
TGTGCCAGCAGTTTTGGCAGGAACTATGGCTACACCTTC
CASSFGRNYGYTF
>.|.|TRBJ1-1|TRBV28
TGTGCCAGCAACGGGTGGGGGCCGGAGGGAGCTTTCTTT
CASNGWGPEGAFF
>once|TRBD1|TRBJ1-4|TRBV18
TGTGCCAGCTCACAAGACGACAGGGGTAATGAAAAACTGTTTTTT
CASSQDDRGNEKLFF
>.|TRBD2|TRBJ2-5|TRBV5-6
TGTGCCAGCAGCTGGGGACTAGCGGGGGCGCAAGAGACCCAGTACTTC
CASSWGLAGAQETQYF
>.|TRBD1|TRBJ1-2|TRBV6-5
TGTGCCAGCACCGGGACAGACTATGGCTACACCTTC
CASTGTDYGYTF
>.|.|TRBJ1-2|TRBV2
TGTGCCAGCAGGGACGCCAGAGCTAACTATGGCTACACCTTC
CASRDARANYGYTF
>.|TRBD1|TRBJ1-5|TRBV4-1
TGCGCCAGCAGACCTTTCAGGGGGCTGGAATATAGCAATCAGCCCCAGCATTTT
CASRPFRGLEYSNQPQHF
>.|TRBD1|TRBJ1-6|TRBV28
TGTGCCAGCAGAAGACAGGGGCTGGGCTCCTATAATTCACCCCTCCACTTT
CASRRQGLGSYNSPLHF
>.|TRBD1|TRBJ1-5|TRBV2
TGTGCCAGCACCCGCGACAGGGGGCGAGAGTACAATCAGCCCCAGCATTTT
CASTRDRGREYNQPQHF
>.|.|TRBJ1-6|TRBV4-1
TGCGCCAGCAGCCAACCGCTTGAAGCTTCACCCCTCCACTTT
CASSQPLEASPLHF
>.|.|TRBJ2-2|TRBV19
TGTGCCAGTAGTATAGCCCACCGCGGAGTTAGGATCGGCACCGGGGAGCTGTTTTTT
CASSIAHRGVRIGTGELFF
>.|.|TRBJ1-4|TRBV5-6
TGTGCCAGCAGCTTGTCAGGACGCAGCTTCGATGAAAAACTGTTTTTT
CASSLSGRSFDEKLFF
>.|.|TRBJ1-1|TRBV6-6
TGTGCCAGCACTCACCCCGTTGTGGGGGGTAAAACTGAAGCTTTCTTT
CASTHPVVGGKTEAFF
>.|TRBD1|TRBJ1-1|TRBV19
TGTGCCAGTAAGGGCCCAGGGGGCGCGACTGAAGCTTTCTTT
CASKGPGGATEAFF
>.|.|TRBJ2-1|TRBV7-6
TGTGCCAGCAGCCAGGGGGGTGAGCAGTTCTTC
CASSQGGEQFF
>.|.|TRBJ1-1|TRBV19
TGTGCCACTACAGGGTTAGGTAACACTGAAGCTTTCTTT
CATTGLGNTEAFF
>.|.|TRBJ2-7|TRBV11-3
TGTGCCAGCAGCTTAGGGGGGATTGCTAACGAGCAGTACTTC
CASSLGGIANEQYF
>once|.|TRBJ2-7|TRBV14
TGTGCCAGCAGCCAAGAGCTGAGATCCGAGCAGTACTTC
CASSQELRSEQYF
>.|TRBD2|TRBJ2-2|TRBV7-2
TGTGCCAGCAGCTTTAGCGGGGGGGCTGTCGGGGAGCTGTTTTTT
CASSFSGGAVGELFF
>.|.|TRBJ2-1|TRBV6-2/TRBV6-3
TGTGCCAGCAGCCCCCGACAGGTTGGCAATGAGCAGTTCTTC
CASSPRQVGNEQFF
>.|.|TRBJ1-1|TRBV6-5
TGTGCCAGCAGTTACGGGGTAAATAGGGAAGCTTTCTTT
CASSYGVNREAFF
>.|.|TRBJ1-2|TRBV7-9
TGTGCCAGCAGACTGATAAACTATGGCTACACCTTC
CASRLINYGYTF
>.|.|TRBJ1-6|TRBV7-8
TGTGCCAGCAGCTTAGCCCGAGGACGAGGGGTTTATAATTCACCCCTCCACTTT
CASSLARGRGVYNSPLHF
>.|TRBD1|TRBJ1-1|TRBV7-2
TGTGCCAGCAGCATCGGGACAGGGGCCGGGTTCGCTGAAGCTTTCTTT
CASSIGTGAGFAEAFF
>.|.|TRBJ1-2|TRBV5-4
TGTGCCAGCACCCACCCCGGGTCCTTGGATAACTATGGCTACACCTTC
CASTHPGSLDNYGYTF
>.|TRBD1|TRBJ1-5|TRBV18
TGTGCCAGCTCAGCAGACAGGGGGCATAGCAATCAGCCCCAGCATTTT
CASSADRGHSNQPQHF
>.|TRBD1|TRBJ1-6|TRBV7-9
TGTGCCAGCAGCTCGGGACAGGAAAATTCACCCCTCCACTTT
CASSSGQENSPLHF
>.|TRBD1|TRBJ1-5|TRBV7-8
TGTGCCAGCAGCTTATGGGACAGCCTTGGCAATCAGCCCCAGCATTTT
CASSLWDSLGNQPQHF
>.|TRBD1|TRBJ1-2|TRBV14
TGTGCCAGCAGCCAACTGACAGGGGGCCTCTATGGCTACACCTTC
CASSQLTGGLYGYTF
>.|.|TRBJ1-1|TRBV5-5
TGTGCCAGCAGCTTGGAATTGATTTCGCGGGCTTTCTTT
CASSLELISRAFF
>once|TRBD1|TRBJ2-2|TRBV7-2
TGTGCCAGCAGCTTATCTCCCAGGGGGCGGGAAAACACCGGGGAGCTGTTTTTT
CASSLSPRGRENTGELFF
>.|.|TRBJ2-7|TRBV20-1
TGCAGTGCTAGGGAGAGCTACGAGCAGTACTTC
CSARESYEQYF
>.|TRBD2|TRBJ2-7|TRBV6-1
TGTGCCAGCAGTGAACGACTAGCGGGGAGCTACGAGCAGTACTTC
CASSERLAGSYEQYF
>.|.|TRBJ2-1|TRBV4-1
TGCGCCAGCAGCCAAGTCCCTTCCACCCCTAATGAGCAGTTCTTC
CASSQVPSTPNEQFF
>once|TRBD1|TRBJ1-6|TRBV5-1
TGCGCCAGCAGCTTGGCCCTAGGGACAGGGGTTAATTCACCCCTCCACTTT
CASSLALGTGVNSPLHF
>.|.|TRBJ1-2|TRBV7-2
TGTGCCAGCAGCGCATCAATACGGGGGAACTATGGCTACACCTTC
CASSASIRGNYGYTF
>.|.|TRBJ1-6|TRBV4-3
TGCGCCAGCAGCCAAGCAGCAGGATCACCCCTCCACTTT
CASSQAAGSPLHF
>.|.|TRBJ2-2|TRBV2
TGTGCCAGCAGTCGACGGGGAACCGGGGAGCTGTTTTTT
CASSRRGTGELFF
>.|TRBD1|TRBJ2-4|TRBV5-8
TGTGCCAGCAGCATGACAGGGAACCCTGCTCAGTACTTC
CASSMTGNPAQYF